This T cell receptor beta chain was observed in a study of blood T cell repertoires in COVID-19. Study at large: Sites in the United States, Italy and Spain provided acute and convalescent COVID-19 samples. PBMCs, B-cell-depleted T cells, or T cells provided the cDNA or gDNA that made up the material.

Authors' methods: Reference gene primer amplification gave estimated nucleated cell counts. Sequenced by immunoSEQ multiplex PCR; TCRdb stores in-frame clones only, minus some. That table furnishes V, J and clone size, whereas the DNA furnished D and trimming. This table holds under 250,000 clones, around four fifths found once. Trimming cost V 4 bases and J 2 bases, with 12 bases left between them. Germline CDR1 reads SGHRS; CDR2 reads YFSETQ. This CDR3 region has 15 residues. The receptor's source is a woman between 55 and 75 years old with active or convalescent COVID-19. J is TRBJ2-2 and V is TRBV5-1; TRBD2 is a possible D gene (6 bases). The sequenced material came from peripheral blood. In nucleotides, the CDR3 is TGCGCCAGCAGCATCGGGACTGGAAACACCGGGGAGCTGTTTTTT. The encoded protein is CASSIGTGNTGELFF.